Sequencing of this TCR beta chain was carried out in a study of human T cells and chemical hapten exposure. Turning to the study itself: From small differences in pooled library volume came most of the variation in per-sample TCR yields.

Overall study findings and caveats: Once DPC sensitization occurred, TCRs above 1 in 1000 frequency showed no change.

As regards this clonotype: Antigen specificity is unknown.

The library tagged each cDNA molecule with unique molecular identifiers. TCRdb re-called the RACE reads through MiXCR, storing one row per CDR3 protein. The sample shows about 160,000 distinct CDR3 sequences, roughly 25% of them seen only once. The CDR3 has 14 residues. The ends were cut back, 2 bases at V and 7 bases at J, with 15 bases in the middle. The V gene's germline CDR1 is MNHEY and CDR2 SMNVEV (reference sequence). Time point meaning: patch test 3, about 24 weeks after DPC sensitization. Treatment defined: therapeutic diphenylcyclopropenone sensitization with weekly scalp DPC. Total RNA was isolated from whole blood that had not been fractionated.

This sequence originates from a woman younger than 35 with alopecia areata. Some clones in this sample may be carry-over from other donors' samples. The rearrangement uses TRBV27 and TRBJ2-7; D may be TRBD1 (5 bases). The input for sequencing was whole blood, taken in connection with sensitization to the hapten diphenylcyclopropenone (DPC). Here the CDR3 reads CASSLVRGNHEQYF. The CDR3 region has the DNA TGTGCCAGCAGTTTAGTAAGGGGCAATCATGAGCAGTACTTC.